This record concerns one T cell receptor (beta chain) sequence. Only a few counts were recorded for this clone. There is no known antigen for this receptor. It has no much larger one-base neighbor in the sample; base qualities were not kept. This sample was taken from a study of T cell responses to AZD1222 COVID-19 vaccine listed by TCRdb under 2021. Concerning the study at large: Because spike-specific TCR depth and breadth did not differ between the two schedules, AZD1222 recipients who got a second dose at roughly 4 weeks were pooled with those who got a second dose at roughly 12 weeks. TCR sequencing covered over 230 trial participants: about 210 given two doses of AZD1222 and about 26 given two doses of MenACWY control vaccine. Trial participants were enrolled by age into 18-55, 56-69 and 70-plus year subgroups, with roughly 150, 30 and 60 TCR-sequenced participants respectively. What the work shows at the level of the full study, not this receptor alone: Conclusions about previously exposed vaccinees are limited, since just 5 or 6 AZD1222 recipients were seropositive for SARS-CoV-2 at baseline. Because no day 14 peak-response samples were available, the repertoires could be characterized only after the peak T cell response. Most participants were white British and females outnumbered males, and the authors suggested that clonal diversity may have been underestimated. After two AZD1222 doses, spike-specific TCR breadth and depth were significantly higher than at day 0 and than in MenACWY recipients. The whole spike protein was spanned by vaccine-associated CD4 TCRs, and dominant responses were seen in regions 160-218 and 743-854. Reportedly, almost half of the unique spike-specific TCRs recognized epitopes lying outside the regions that are mutated in the B.1.351 and B.1.1.7 variants. The 56-69-year group was small, and its depth increase did not reach significance, likely because of low power.

From cysteine to phenylalanine, the CDR3 is 15 amino acids long. The read is trimmed to its CDR3 DNA, 45 bases read in frame from base 1. For this chain, trimming is 5 bases at the V end and 2 bases at the J end, and the number of junction bases without a gene match is 4. From a lookup of the germline V gene, CDR1 and CDR2 are SNHLY and FYNNEI. The CDR3 regions of human TCRbeta chains were analyzed by immunosequencing. On the study's bioinformatics: TCRs in the repertoires were compared against a reference library of SARS-CoV-2-specific TCRs that had been generated with the MIRA antigen-specificity platform. Breadth was defined as the fraction of unique TCRs that were SARS-CoV-2-associated. Depth was defined as the fraction of total T cells that were SARS-CoV-2-associated. Using the MIRA data, each spike-specific TCR was assigned both to the spike region to which the TCR was reactive and to a CD4 or CD8 class. Log10-transformed breadth and depth values were compared by one-way ANOVA with Sidak's multiple comparisons tests. The table was pulled from immuneACCESS by TCRdb, which kept in-frame rearrangements only. Such tables lose some clones; where checked, under half of the loss comes from unresolved V genes, and the rest has no known cause. Clone size and V and J calls were adopted from that table, with D and trimming inferred from the DNA. This sample is represented by 130,000 to 150,000 clones; about nine tenths of them were singletons. Roughly 2% of the sample belongs to the ten largest clones.

The sample's time point label, decoded: baseline before first vaccination. Vaccinee samples came from UK trials COV001 and COV002, including a single-blind randomized controlled phase 2/3 trial of AZD1222 (ChAdOx1 nCoV-19) in healthy adults. For TCRbeta chain sequencing, PBMC samples from trial participants were taken at day 0 and at day 28 after the second dose. Here the sequenced sample was peripheral blood, taken on day 0 of AZD1222 vaccination. Here the chain combines TRBV2 and TRBJ1-2, with 11 bases matching TRBD1. This receptor was taken from an adult in good health. The CDR3 has the sequence CASSFGQGANYGYTF. The bases read TGTGCCAGCAGTTTTGGACAGGGGGCCAACTATGGCTACACCTTC.